What follows is one T cell receptor beta chain and its context. This sample was taken from a study of immune characteristics of hereditary and idiopathic chronic pancreatitis. Measured with immunoSEQ multiplex PCR; TCRdb has only the in-frame clones, and not every one. The data hold 9,000 to 10,000 clones, with more than 75% observed a single time. Chronic pancreatitis tissue was collected during total pancreatectomy with islet autotransplantation. CDR1 LNHNV and CDR2 YYDKDF come from the germline V gene (reference sequence). This CDR3 contains 19 residues. With 0 bases clipped from V and 0 bases from J, the junction kept 11 bases outside the gene matches.

The sequenced sample was pancreas tissue with idiopathic chronic pancreatitis. This receptor was obtained from a human donor with chronic pancreatitis. The chain is built from TRBV15 and TRBJ2-1; 7 nucleotides agree with TRBD2. The CDR3 nucleotides read TGTGCCACCAGCAGAGATAGGGTACTAGCGACTAGCTCCTACAATGAGCAGTTCTTC. Its protein is CATSRDRVLATSSYNEQFF.